The entry below gives a single TCR beta chain sequence along with its context. In this sample, this clonotype turned up many times. No cognate antigen has been identified for it. Nothing much larger sits one base from this clone, and base qualities are not available. This record comes from a study of T-cell reconstitution after alpha-beta-depleted transplantation in children (dated by TCRdb to the mid-2010s). Regarding the research as a whole: T-cell immune reconstitution after TCRalphabeta/CD19-depleted allogeneic hematopoietic cell transplantation in children was quantitatively tracked in the study by means of TCR repertoire profiling. Broader findings and caveats from the paper: The frequencies of hyperexpanded clones fell over the following months, and after one year, T-cell counts and TCRbeta diversity were mostly attributed to newly produced T cells. In some patients, the high TCRbeta diversity seen at day 60 was put down to recipient T cells and intrathymic progenitors that had survived conditioning. The apparently early recovery of alphabetaT-cell counts about two months after transplant reportedly depended on only several hundred rapidly expanded clones that came from non-depleted graft cells.

Library preparation employed PCR. Data came from an Illumina HiSeq 2500. Molecular barcoding was employed in the preparation of TCR libraries, with unique molecular identifiers being used to normalize TCRbeta repertoire quantification. Clones were called with MiXCR by TCRdb after fastp trimmed the public reads at Q25, and only in-frame beta chains were retained. Rows are unified per CDR3 protein, each entry keeping the most common DNA and genes. The sample table contains about 58,000 distinct CDR3 sequences; only one count was recorded for 35% to 55% of them. In total, the top ten clones hold 98% of the sample. The CDR3 contains 14 residues, cysteine and phenylalanine counted. The entry retains the CDR3 DNA only, 42 bases that are in frame from base 1. Cut back by 7 bases and 8 bases, the V and J ends lie 17 bases apart. In the germline V gene (reference sequence), CDR1 corresponds to LGHDT and CDR2 to YNNKEL.

This sample's treatment or condition label indicates: allogeneic hematopoietic cell transplantation with graft depleted of TCRalphabeta T cells and CD19 B cells. Transplant recipients were children who received TCRalphabeta/CD19-depleted allogeneic hematopoietic cell grafts. The rearranged chain carries TRBV3-1 and TRBJ2-2, with the D segment identity uncertain. The sequence was collected from a male patient aged 10 to 17 who had a stem cell transplant for acute lymphoblastic leukemia, so the T cells may come from the graft donor. This material consisted of PBMCs, mostly from graft donor cells, taken 360 days after TCRalphabeta/CD19-depleted stem cell transplant. This receptor carries the CDR3 CASTATRLSGELFF. DNA sequence: TGTGCCAGCACCGCGACTCGGCTGTCGGGGGAGCTGTTTTTT.